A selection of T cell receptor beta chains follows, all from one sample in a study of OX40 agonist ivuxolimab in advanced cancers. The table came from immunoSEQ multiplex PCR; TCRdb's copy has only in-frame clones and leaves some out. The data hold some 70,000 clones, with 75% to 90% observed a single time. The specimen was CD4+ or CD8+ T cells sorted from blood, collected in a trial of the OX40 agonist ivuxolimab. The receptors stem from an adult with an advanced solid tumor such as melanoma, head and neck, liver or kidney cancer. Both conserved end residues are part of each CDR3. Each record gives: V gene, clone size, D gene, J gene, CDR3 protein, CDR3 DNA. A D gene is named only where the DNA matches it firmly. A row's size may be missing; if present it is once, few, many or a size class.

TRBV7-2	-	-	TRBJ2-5	CASSPHRGTQYF	TGTGCCAGCAGCCCCCACCGGGGGACCCAGTACTTC
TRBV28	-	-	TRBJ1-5	CASSWGSNQPQHF	TGTGCCAGCAGTTGGGGCTCCAATCAGCCCCAGCATTTT
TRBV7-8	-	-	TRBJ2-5	CAIDRETQYF	TGTGCCATCGACCGGGAGACCCAGTACTTC
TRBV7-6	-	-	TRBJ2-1	CASSSGRLWDEQFF	TGTGCCAGCAGCTCGGGACGGCTCTGGGATGAGCAGTTCTTC
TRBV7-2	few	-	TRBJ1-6	CASSPGTPGNSPLHF	TGTGCCAGCAGCCCAGGGACCCCGGGTAATTCACCCCTCCACTTT
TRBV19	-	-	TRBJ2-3	CASTITGSTDTQYF	TGTGCCAGTACCATAACGGGGAGCACAGATACGCAGTATTTT
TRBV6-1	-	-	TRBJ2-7	CASGRDSHYEQYF	TGTGCCAGCGGGAGGGACAGTCACTACGAGCAGTACTTC
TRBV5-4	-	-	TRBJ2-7	CASSFDHQSSYEQYF	TGTGCCAGCAGCTTTGACCACCAGAGCTCCTACGAGCAGTACTTC
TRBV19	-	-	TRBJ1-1	CASTTGRSTEAFF	TGTGCCAGTACTACAGGGAGGAGCACTGAAGCTTTCTTT
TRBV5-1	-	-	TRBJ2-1	CASSEQGGMDEQFF	TGCGCCAGCAGCGAACAGGGGGGGATGGATGAGCAGTTCTTC
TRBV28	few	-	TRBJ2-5	CASSFGWRRETQYF	TGTGCCAGCAGTTTCGGGTGGCGACGCGAGACCCAGTACTTC
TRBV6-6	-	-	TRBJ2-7	CASNSSPQSEQYF	TGTGCCAGCAACAGCTCGCCCCAAAGCGAGCAGTACTTC
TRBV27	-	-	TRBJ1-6	CASSLQGDLTGPLHF	TGTGCCAGCAGTTTACAGGGAGACCTAACGGGACCCCTCCACTTT
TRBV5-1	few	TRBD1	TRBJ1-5	CASSLGTVSNQPQHF	TGCGCCAGCAGCTTAGGGACAGTTAGCAATCAGCCCCAGCATTTT
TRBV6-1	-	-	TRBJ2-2	CASKVTGTAGELFF	TGTGCCAGCAAAGTTACAGGGACGGCCGGGGAGCTGTTTTTT
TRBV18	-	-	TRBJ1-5	CASSLSQHPSTLSNQPQHF	TGTGCCAGCTCACTGAGCCAGCATCCTTCTACTCTAAGCAATCAGCCCCAGCATTTT
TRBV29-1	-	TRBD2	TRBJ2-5	CSVIPSGGRETQYF	TGCAGCGTCATTCCTAGCGGGGGGAGGGAGACCCAGTACTTC
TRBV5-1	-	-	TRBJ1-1	CASSSAPGNTEAFF	TGCGCCAGCAGCTCCGCCCCAGGGAACACTGAAGCTTTCTTT
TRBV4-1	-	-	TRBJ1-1	CASSHSAPRQFNTEAFF	TGCGCCAGCAGCCATTCCGCCCCGCGGCAGTTTAACACTGAAGCTTTCTTT
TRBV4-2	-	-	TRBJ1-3	CASSQGRGSGNTIYF	TGTGCCAGCAGCCAGGGACGGGGCTCTGGAAACACCATATATTTT
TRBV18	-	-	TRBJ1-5	CASSPSGADQPQHF	TGTGCCAGCTCACCATCAGGGGCCGATCAGCCCCAGCATTTT
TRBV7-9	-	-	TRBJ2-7	CASSLAGVRSYEQYF	TGTGCCAGCAGCTTAGCGGGAGTTCGCTCCTACGAGCAGTACTTC
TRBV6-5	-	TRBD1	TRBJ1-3	CASSSGGSYGNTIYF	TGTGCCAGCAGTTCAGGGGGCAGTTATGGAAACACCATATATTTT
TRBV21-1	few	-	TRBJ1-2	CASSKGHNNYGYTF	TGTGCCAGCAGCAAGGGACACAACAACTATGGCTACACCTTC
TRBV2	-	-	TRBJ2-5	CASNPIGQSSLQETQYF	TGTGCCAGCAACCCGATAGGACAGAGCTCACTACAAGAGACCCAGTACTTC
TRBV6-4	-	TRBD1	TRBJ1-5	CASSPGQGSQPQHF	TGTGCCAGCAGCCCTGGACAGGGAAGTCAGCCCCAGCATTTT
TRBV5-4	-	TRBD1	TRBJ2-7	CASSWGTDQPYEQYF	TGTGCCAGCAGCTGGGGGACAGACCAGCCCTACGAGCAGTACTTC
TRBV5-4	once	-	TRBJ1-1	CASSQDLVSGGDTEAFF	TGCGCCAGCAGCCAAGATCTCGTGAGTGGTGGGGACACTGAAGCTTTCTTT
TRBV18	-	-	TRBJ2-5	CASSPNVGKEETQYF	TGTGCCAGCTCACCTAATGTCGGGAAGGAAGAGACCCAGTACTTC